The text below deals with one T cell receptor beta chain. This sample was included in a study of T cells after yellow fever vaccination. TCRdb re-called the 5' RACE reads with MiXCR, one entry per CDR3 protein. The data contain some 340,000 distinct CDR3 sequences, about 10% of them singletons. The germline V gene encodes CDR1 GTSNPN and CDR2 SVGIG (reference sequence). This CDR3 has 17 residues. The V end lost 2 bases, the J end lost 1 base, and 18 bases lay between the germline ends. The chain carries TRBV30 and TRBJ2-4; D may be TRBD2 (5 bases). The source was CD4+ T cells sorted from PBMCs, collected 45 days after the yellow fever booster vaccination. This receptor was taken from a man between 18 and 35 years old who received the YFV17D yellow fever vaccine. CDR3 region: CAWSIVRLGLAKNIQYF. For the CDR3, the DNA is TGTGCCTGGAGTATCGTACGGTTAGGACTGGCCAAAAACATTCAGTACTTC.